Below, 26 T cell receptor beta chains from the same sample are listed, as sequenced in a study of spatial heterogeneity in lung cancer. Indicated time point: sample taken at primary tumor resection. TCRdb used MiXCR to reprocess the 5' RACE reads, holding one entry per CDR3 protein. The table has some 78,000 distinct CDR3 sequences, about 7.8% seen once. This material consisted of PBMCs, taken at surgery. The receptor source for this set is a male donor with early-stage non-small cell lung cancer.

This clonotype was detected many times. J is TRBJ1-1 and V is TRBV20-1; no firm D call. Germline loops: CDR1 DFQATT, CDR2 SNEGSKA (reference sequence). With 5 bases removed from V and 1 base from J, the gap between germline ends came to 23 bases. This CDR3 is 17 amino acids long. CDR3 residues: CSAQQLLVGYSNTEAFF. CDR3 coding DNA: TGCAGTGCTCAACAGCTGCTTGTGGGCTACTCGAACACTGAAGCTTTCTTT.

This clonotype was counted a single time. The chain is built from TRBV14 and TRBJ1-2; D is ambiguous. The length of the CDR3 is 13 residues. Germline lookup yields CDR1 SGHDN and CDR2 FVKESK. V dropped 2 bases and J dropped 4 bases, with 8 bases sitting between them. Here the CDR3 DNA reads TGTGCCAGCAGCCAACAGCTCTTCTATGGCTACACCTTC. Its translation: CASSQQLFYGYTF.

This clonotype was picked up many times. The chain is built from TRBV4-1 and TRBJ1-2; D gene uncertain. Germline CDR1 MGHRA, CDR2 YSYEKL. Trimming pared 1 base from V and 5 bases from J, leaving 17 bases between. There are 16 residues in the CDR3. The CDR3 DNA is TGCGCCAGCAGCCAAGGCCAGCGTGGGCCCTCTTATGGCTACACCTTC. Protein: CASSQGQRGPSYGYTF.

This chain uses TRBV7-9 with TRBJ2-5; 10 bases are a match to TRBD2. The CDR3 loop spans 14 amino acids. V was clipped by 4 bases and J by 4 bases; unmatched bases: 3. Per germline, CDR1 SEHNR and CDR2 FQNEAQ (reference sequence). CDR3 DNA: TGTGCCAGCAGCTCCCTAGCGGGAGTAGAGACCCAGTACTTC. Its translation: CASSSLAGVETQYF.

At least ten counts were recorded for this clonotype. The V call is TRBV5-5, the J call TRBJ2-3; 9 bases fit TRBD1. V lost 1 base and J lost 4; bases outside the gene matches: 1. Germline V CDR1 and CDR2: SGHKS, YYEKEE (reference sequence). The CDR3 consists of 14 residues. DNA for the CDR3: TGTGCCAGCAGCTTGACAGGGGGCTCAGATACGCAGTATTTT. Translation: CASSLTGGSDTQYF.

There are many counts of this clonotype. The rearrangement joins TRBV11-1 to TRBJ2-7; 10 nucleotides agree with TRBD1. Germline trimming cut 4 bases from V and 7 bases from J; bases unmatched to any gene: 4. The CDR3 extends over 13 amino acids. CDR1 is SGHAT and CDR2 is FQDESV in the germline V gene (reference sequence). The CDR3 is CASSSRTGGEQYF. The CDR3 DNA sequence: TGTGCCAGCAGCTCACGGACAGGGGGTGAGCAGTACTTC. Full variable domain (rest looked up from reference TRBV11-1 and TRBJ2-7): EAEVAQSPRYKITEKSQAVAFWCDPISGHATLYWYRQILGQGPELLVQFQDESVVDDSQLPKDRFSAERLKGVDSTLKIQPAELGDSAMYLCASSSRTGGEQYFGPGTRLTVT.

Concerning this clonotype: With a much larger clone just one base away, this may be a read error. The chain carries TRBV3-1 and TRBJ1-1; TRBD1 might be the D (5 bases). The V and J ends lost 1 base and 6 bases respectively, with 18 bases between them. Germline CDR1 LGHDT, CDR2 YNNKEL (reference sequence). The CDR3 sequence is 16 residues long. CDR3: CASSQVRPGQHSEAFF. CDR3 nucleotides: TGTGCCAGCAGCCAAGTCCGACCGGGGCAGCATTCTGAAGCTTTCTTT.

This clonotype has ten or more counts. V is TRBV4-1 and J is TRBJ2-7, with D uncertain. V gave up 0 bases and J gave up 2 bases, with 11 bases separating them. The CDR3 extends over 15 amino acids. Per germline, CDR1 MGHRA and CDR2 YSYEKL. CDR3 amino acids: CASSQELGPTYEQYF. CDR3 bases: TGCGCCAGCAGCCAAGAGTTGGGCCCAACCTACGAGCAGTACTTC.

This chain uses TRBV2 with TRBJ1-1; D unresolved. The CDR3 consists of 13 residues. Per germline, CDR1 SNHLY and CDR2 FYNNEI. Trimming removed 2 bases from V and 0 bases from J, with 4 bases in between. The CDR3 nucleotides are TGTGCCAGCAGTGAATATCTGAACACTGAAGCTTTCTTT. It is translated as CASSEYLNTEAFF. The whole variable domain, filled in from reference TRBV2 and TRBJ1-1, reads EPEVTQTPSHQVTQMGQEVILRCVPISNHLYFYWYRQILGQKVEFLVSFYNNEISEKSEIFDDQFSVERPDGSNFTLKIRSTKLEDSAMYFCASSEYLNTEAFFGQGTRLTVV.

This clonotype was observed many times. The rearrangement links TRBV20-1 to TRBJ2-7, with 8 bases aligning to TRBD2. The germline V gene encodes CDR1 DFQATT and CDR2 SNEGSKA (reference sequence). With 5 bases clipped from V and 6 bases from J, the junction kept 9 bases outside the gene matches. CDR3 size: 13 residues. The CDR3 DNA reads as TGCAGTGCTGCCGGGACTAGAGTGCTCGAGCAGTACTTC. This gives the protein CSAAGTRVLEQYF.

Many counts were recorded for this clonotype. The junction differs from germline at one of its ends, possibly a read error. The rearrangement joins TRBV7-8 to TRBJ2-5, with a weak D call TRBD1 (5 bases). Germline assignment: CDR1 SGHVS and CDR2 FQNEAQ. This CDR3 contains 14 residues. The CDR3 here is CASRLDRPRETQYF. The CDR3 DNA sequence: TGTGCCAGCAGATTAGACAGACCTCGGGAGACCCAGTACTTC.

In this sample, this clonotype turned up many times. The chain couples TRBV10-3 to TRBJ2-7; D ambiguous. Germline V gene data show CDR1 as ENHRY and CDR2 as SYGVKD. V lost 4 bases and J lost 0, with 13 bases in between. The CDR3 spans 15 residues. The CDR3 sequence is CAISGQDGPSYEQYF. The CDR3 nucleotides read TGTGCCATCAGTGGGCAAGACGGACCCTCCTACGAGCAGTACTTC.

This chain connects TRBV2 to TRBJ1-4; 7 nucleotides align to TRBD1. Germline loops: CDR1 SNHLY, CDR2 FYNNEI. V was clipped by 4 bases and J by 11 bases; unmatched bases: 4. The CDR3 contains 12 residues. The CDR3 DNA follows: TGTGCCAGCAGTGGGGCAGGGGGGAAACTGTTTTTT. It encodes CASSGAGGKLFF.

This clonotype appeared many times. The V gene is TRBV13, the J gene TRBJ1-1; 9 bases align to TRBD1. V dropped 5 bases and J dropped 8; count of bases not matched to a gene: 12. This CDR3 comprises 15 residues. Germline values: CDR1 PRHDT, CDR2 FYEKMQ (reference sequence). CDR3: CASSPGLGQGAEAFF. The DNA of the CDR3 is TGTGCCAGCAGCCCTGGTCTGGGACAGGGAGCGGAAGCTTTCTTT.

The V gene is TRBV18, the J gene TRBJ2-7; the match to TRBD2 covers 9 bases. This CDR3 spans 19 amino acids. Germline V gene sequence: CDR1 KGHSH, CDR2 LQKENI. J lost 0 bases, V lost 3 bases, and 15 bases had no gene match. This chain's CDR3 is CASSPPGASGIFSSYEQYF. DNA of the CDR3: TGTGCCAGCTCACCCCCCGGAGCTAGCGGGATATTTAGCTCCTACGAGCAGTACTTC.

This clonotype has only a few counts. This chain links TRBV27 with TRBJ2-1; 12 bases agree with TRBD2. The CDR3 is 15 amino acids. Germline CDR1 is MNHEY and CDR2 is SMNVEV (reference sequence). The junction had 5 bases not matched to a gene; V was cut back by 5 bases and J by 6 bases. CDR3 sequence (DNA): TGTGCCAGCAGTCTTGGACTAGCGGGACGCAATGAGCAGTTCTTC. It codes for CASSLGLAGRNEQFF.

Only a few counts were recorded for this clonotype. The chain has TRBV24-1 and TRBJ2-5; 12 bases agree with TRBD1. The germline V gene has CDR1 KGHDR and CDR2 SFDVKD. The CDR3 is 15 residues long. J gave up 3 bases and V 6 bases, and 4 bases lay outside the gene matches. The CDR3 DNA reads as TGTGCCACCAGTCCCGGGACAGGGGGCGAAGAGACCCAGTACTTC. Amino acid sequence: CATSPGTGGEETQYF.

This clonotype was detected ten times or more. The chain joins TRBV6-5 to TRBJ1-5; TRBD1 is a possible D gene (5 bases). Germline assignment: CDR1 MNHEY and CDR2 SVGAGI. The CDR3 is 13 residues long. V shed 5 bases and J shed 9 bases, with 14 bases lying between them. The CDR3 reads CASSRQSGGPQHF. CDR3 in DNA: TGTGCCAGCAGTCGACAGTCTGGGGGGCCCCAGCATTTT.

This clonotype has a handful of counts. The chain couples TRBV5-1 to TRBJ1-6; D perhaps matches TRBD1 (6 bases). Trimming took off 0 bases at V and 8 bases at J, with 12 bases between the two ends. Germline V gene lookup returns CDR1 SGHRS and CDR2 YFSETQ. The CDR3 is made up of 15 amino acids. The CDR3 spells CASSLAPGDYSPLHF. CDR3 nucleotides: TGCGCCAGCAGCTTGGCCCCAGGGGACTATTCACCCCTCCACTTT. The full variable domain, with the rest looked up from reference TRBV5-1 and TRBJ1-6, is KAGVTQTPRYLIKTRGQQVTLSCSPISGHRSVSWYQQTPGQGLQFLFEYFSETQRNKGNFPGRFSGRQFSNSRSEMNVSTLELGDSALYLCASSLAPGDYSPLHFGNGTRLTVT.

The sample holds many counts of this clonotype. This chain links TRBV20-1 with TRBJ2-2; tentatively, D is TRBD1 (5 bases). This CDR3 spans 17 amino acids. V was pared by 0 bases and J by 4 bases, with 18 bases between. The germline V gene encodes CDR1 DFQATT and CDR2 SNEGSKA (reference sequence). The CDR3 nucleotides are TGCAGTGCTAGAGATCCTCGGGTGGGAAGGGGCACCGGGGAGCTGTTTTTT. It codes for CSARDPRVGRGTGELFF.

This clonotype was observed at least ten times. This chain connects TRBV10-3 to TRBJ1-2, with D possibly TRBD1 on 5 matching bases. Trimming stripped 2 bases from V and 7 bases from J, with 8 bases between. CDR3 length: 12 amino acids. The germline V gene has CDR1 ENHRY and CDR2 SYGVKD. The CDR3: CAISEGASGYTF. DNA of the CDR3: TGTGCCATCAGTGAGGGGGCGTCTGGCTACACCTTC.

This clonotype appeared many times. The rearrangement links TRBV29-1 to TRBJ2-3, with 9 positions matching TRBD1. The junction had 3 bases not matched to a gene; V was cut back by 4 bases and J by 1 base. The CDR3 loop spans 14 amino acids. The germline V gene has CDR1 SQVTM and CDR2 ANQGSEA. The CDR3 sequence is CSVAQGAGTDTQYF. The CDR3 nucleotides are TGCAGCGTTGCACAGGGGGCTGGCACAGATACGCAGTATTTT.

This clonotype was seen at least ten times. J is TRBJ2-7 and V is TRBV29-1, with a weak D call TRBD2 (5 bases). The CDR3 consists of 16 residues. Germline CDR1 and CDR2: SQVTM and ANQGSEA. V was shortened by 7 bases and J by 6 bases, with 28 bases between the two germline ends. The CDR3 spells CSAVGSGFANSGEQYF. For the CDR3, the DNA is TGCAGCGCTGTAGGGTCGGGGTTCGCGAATTCGGGCGAGCAGTACTTC.

This chain links TRBV7-9 with TRBJ2-1; 11 nucleotides agree with TRBD2. Germline CDR1 reads SEHNR; CDR2 reads FQNEAQ (reference sequence). V lost 5 bases to trimming and J lost 8 bases; unmatched junction nucleotides: 8. The length of the CDR3 is 15 residues. For the CDR3, the DNA is TGTGCCAGCAGCCAAACTAGCGGGAGTGTATATGAGCAGTTCTTC. This encodes CASSQTSGSVYEQFF.

This clonotype has at least ten counts. The junction departs from germline at one end; a sequencing error may be responsible. The rearrangement joins TRBV7-7 to TRBJ2-5; D remains ambiguous. There are 14 residues in the CDR3. The germline CDR1 and CDR2 sequences are SSHAT and FNYEAQ (reference sequence). In DNA, the CDR3 is TGTGCTAGCAGCTTAGAAGGGATCCAAGAGACCCAGTACTTC. It encodes CASSLEGIQETQYF.

In this sample, this clonotype turned up a few times. This sequence joins TRBV7-2 and TRBJ2-1; 9 nucleotides line up with TRBD2. Germline values: CDR1 SGHTA, CDR2 FQGNSA. J was trimmed by 5 bases and V by 3 bases; bases with no gene match: 14. The CDR3 sequence is 18 residues long. The CDR3 region is CASSLTSGFGSRDNEQFF. CDR3 nucleotides: TGTGCCAGCAGCTTGACTAGCGGATTCGGGTCTCGTGACAATGAGCAGTTCTTC.